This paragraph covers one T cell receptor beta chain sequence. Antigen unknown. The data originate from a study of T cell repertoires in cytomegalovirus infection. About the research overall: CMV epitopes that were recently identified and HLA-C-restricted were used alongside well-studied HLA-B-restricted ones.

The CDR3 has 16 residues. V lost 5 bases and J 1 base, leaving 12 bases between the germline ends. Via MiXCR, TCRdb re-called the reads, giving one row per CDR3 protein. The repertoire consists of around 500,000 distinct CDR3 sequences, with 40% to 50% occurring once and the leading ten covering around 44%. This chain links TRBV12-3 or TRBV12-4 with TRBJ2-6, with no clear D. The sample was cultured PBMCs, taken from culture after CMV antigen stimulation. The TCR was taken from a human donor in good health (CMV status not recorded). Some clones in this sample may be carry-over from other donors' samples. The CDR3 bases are TGTGCCAGCAGTCCCAGCCTAGGGTCTGGGGCCAACGTCCTGACTTTC. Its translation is CASSPSLGSGANVLTF.